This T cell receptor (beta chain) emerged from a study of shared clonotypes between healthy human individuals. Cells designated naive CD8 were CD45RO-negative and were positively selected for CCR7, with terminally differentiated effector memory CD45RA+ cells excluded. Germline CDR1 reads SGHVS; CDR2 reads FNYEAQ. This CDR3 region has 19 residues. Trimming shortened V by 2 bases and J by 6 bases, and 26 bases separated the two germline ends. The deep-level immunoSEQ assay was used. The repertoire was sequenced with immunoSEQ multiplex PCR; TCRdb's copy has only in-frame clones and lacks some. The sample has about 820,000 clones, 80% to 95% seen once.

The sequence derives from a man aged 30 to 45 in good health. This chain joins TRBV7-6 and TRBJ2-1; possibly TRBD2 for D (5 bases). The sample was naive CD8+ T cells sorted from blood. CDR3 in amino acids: CASSLFPSQVVSPLNEQFF. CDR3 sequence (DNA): TGTGCCAGCAGCTTATTTCCTAGCCAGGTTGTGTCGCCTCTCAATGAGCAGTTCTTC.